Described below is a single TCR beta chain sequence and its context. The CDR3 covers 18 residues. Trimming shortened V by 3 bases and J by 4 bases, and 24 bases separated the two germline ends. Germline CDR1 is LNHDA and CDR2 is SQIVND (reference sequence). These data are taken from a study of shared clonotypes between healthy human individuals. Study information: Used for every donor were three CD4 naive, three CD4 memory, two CD8 naive and one CD8 memory plate.

Deep was the level used in running the assay. Only in-frame clones appear in the TCRdb table, and some are missing; sequencing was by immunoSEQ multiplex PCR. The data hold about 530,000 clones, with roughly 95% observed a single time. The study separated CD4+ cells into CD45RA+ naive and CD45RA-negative memory subsets. The sample was naive CD4+ T cells sorted from blood. Subset given: CD45RA+ positively selected. This chain links TRBV19 with TRBJ2-5, with D maybe TRBD1 (6 bases). This TCR was recovered from a woman in her 30s in good health. CDR3 DNA sequence: TGTGCCAGTAGTATCGCTTTGTCCACCGACAGGCTCGGAGAGACCCAGTACTTC. Protein sequence: CASSIALSTDRLGETQYF.